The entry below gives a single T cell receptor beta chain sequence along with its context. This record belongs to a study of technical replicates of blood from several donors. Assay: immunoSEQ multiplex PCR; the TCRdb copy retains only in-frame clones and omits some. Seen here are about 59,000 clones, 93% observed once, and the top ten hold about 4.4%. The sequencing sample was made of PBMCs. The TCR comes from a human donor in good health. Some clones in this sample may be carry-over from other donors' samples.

The CDR3 sequence: CASSLVPTAPGNTIYF. CDR3 nucleotide sequence: TGCGCCAGCAGCTTAGTTCCGACAGCTCCTGGAAACACCATATATTTT. The genes are TRBV5-1 and TRBJ1-3; tentative D call: TRBD1 (5 bases). Germline V gives CDR1 SGHRS, CDR2 YFSETQ. Trimming removed 2 bases at V and 2 bases at J, with 14 bases between. This CDR3 contains 16 residues.